This record concerns one TCR beta chain sequence. The CDR3 covers 16 residues. The ends were cut back, 3 bases at V and 4 bases at J, with 16 bases in the middle. CDR1 is SGHDN, CDR2 FVKESK, per germline. The sample is drawn from a study of T cell changes during pregnancy in multiple sclerosis. Measured with immunoSEQ multiplex PCR; TCRdb has only the in-frame clones, and not every one. The table lists tens of thousands of clones, approximately 92% of them singletons, with roughly 2.1% in the top ten. The specimen comprised peripheral blood, sampled in the third trimester of pregnancy. The TCR comes from a female donor in good health, enrolled as a control in a pregnancy study. The chain joins TRBV14 to TRBJ1-5; D might be TRBD1 (5 bases). In DNA form, the CDR3 reads TGTGCCAGCAGCCACCAAATAGGGGTGGGGAATCAGCCCCAGCATTTT. Translation gives CASSHQIGVGNQPQHF.